The source of this T cell receptor beta chain is a study of blood T cell repertoires in COVID-19. The overall study: Whether acute or convalescent, the COVID-19 samples came from the United States, Italy and Spain.

This clone occurred once. Original processing methods: Cell counts per sample came from amplifying reference gene primers. Measured with immunoSEQ multiplex PCR; TCRdb has only the in-frame clones, and not every one. D and trimming come from the DNA, and the V and J calls and clone size come from that table. The sample carries over 130,000 clones, approximately 84% recorded once. Participant ages covered roughly 18 to 89 years across 20 to 30 US areas. Participants reported their clinical history, and cohort assignment relied on those reports. CDR1 and CDR2 (germline): SGHRS, YFSETQ. V was pared by 5 bases and J by 7 bases, with 13 bases of the junction left unmatched. The CDR3 has 15 residues.

Input material: PBMCs or T cells enriched from blood (not recorded which). V usage is TRBV5-1 and J usage is TRBJ1-2, with 8 bases identical to TRBD1. The sequence came from a woman aged 45-60 years with acute COVID-19. In DNA, the CDR3 is TGCGCCAGCAGACACCGTCCAGGGGGCTGGTCTGGCTACACCTTC. It is translated as CASRHRPGGWSGYTF.